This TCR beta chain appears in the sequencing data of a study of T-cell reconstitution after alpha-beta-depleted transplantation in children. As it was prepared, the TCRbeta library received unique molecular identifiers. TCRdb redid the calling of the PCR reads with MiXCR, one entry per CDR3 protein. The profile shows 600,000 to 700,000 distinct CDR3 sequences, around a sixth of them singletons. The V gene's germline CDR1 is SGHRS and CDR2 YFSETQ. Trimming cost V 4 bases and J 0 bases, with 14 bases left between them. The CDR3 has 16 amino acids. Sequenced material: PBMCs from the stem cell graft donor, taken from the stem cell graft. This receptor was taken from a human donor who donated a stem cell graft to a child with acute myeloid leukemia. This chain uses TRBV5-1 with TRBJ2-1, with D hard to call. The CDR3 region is CASSTEQRSSYNEQFF. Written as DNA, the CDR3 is TGCGCCAGCAGCACAGAACAGAGAAGCTCCTACAATGAGCAGTTCTTC.